This T cell receptor (beta chain) was captured by sequencing in a study of T cell repertoires in cytomegalovirus infection. Overall study context: Both CMV infection and a matching HLA type were indicated by public TCR beta signatures.

Via MiXCR, TCRdb re-called the reads, giving one row per CDR3 protein. The table includes about 740,000 distinct CDR3 sequences, around a third detected once. A remark on this clonotype: Its antigen remains unknown.

The CDR3 consists of 13 residues. Trimming removed 8 bases from V and 7 bases from J, with 15 bases in between. The germline gives CDR1 SNHLY, CDR2 FYNNEI. General study points: HLA-C-restricted, CMV-specific TCR beta clonotypes were dominant ex vivo.

The sample was cultured PBMCs, taken from culture after CMV antigen stimulation. The V and J genes are TRBV2 and TRBJ1-3; a possible D gene is TRBD1 (5 bases). The sequence came from a human donor in good health (CMV status not recorded). Some clones in this sample may be carry-over from other donors' samples. The CDR3 loop is CASGSREGNTIYF. As DNA, the CDR3 is TGTGCCAGCGGCAGCAGGGAGGGGAACACCATATATTTT.